The rows below give T cell receptor beta chains drawn from one sample of a study of response to subunit inactivated influenza vaccine. TCRdb re-derived calls from the RT-PCR reads in MiXCR, one entry per CDR3 protein. The sample lists approximately 700,000 distinct CDR3 sequences; about a sixth were seen once. This specimen consisted of PBMCs from blood, obtained 12 days after vaccination. The receptors were sampled from a man in his forties or fifties who received an inactivated influenza vaccine. Both conserved end residues are part of each CDR3. D genes are given only for firm matches. Clone size is stated in some rows and not others, as once, few, many or a class when expanded.

CASSVGGSGETQYF,TGTGCCAGCAGCGTTGGGGGGAGCGGAGAGACCCAGTACTTC,few,-,TRBV28,TRBJ2-5
CASSAMSGSRETQYF,TGTGCCAGCAGCGCCATGAGCGGGAGCCGAGAGACCCAGTACTTC,few,TRBD2,TRBV9,TRBJ2-5
CATSMGPPRANQPQHF,TGTGCCACTAGTATGGGGCCCCCGAGAGCTAATCAGCCCCAGCATTTT,-,-,TRBV19,TRBJ1-5
CSARDQRTGQETQYF,TGCAGTGCTAGAGATCAGAGGACAGGACAAGAGACCCAGTACTTC,many,TRBD1,TRBV20-1,TRBJ2-5
CASSFSWGLDTQYF,TGTGCCAGCAGTTTTAGTTGGGGATTAGATACGCAGTATTTT,-,-,TRBV12-3/TRBV12-4,TRBJ2-3
CATRGTGPTEAFF,TGTGCCACCAGAGGGACAGGTCCCACTGAAGCTTTCTTT,few,TRBD1,TRBV15,TRBJ1-1
CASSQSVFSLSYEQYF,TGCGCCAGCAGCCAATCAGTTTTTAGCCTCTCCTACGAGCAGTACTTC,-,-,TRBV4-3,TRBJ2-7
CASSQEDRNYEQYF,TGTGCCAGCAGCCAAGAGGACAGAAATTACGAGCAGTACTTC,-,-,TRBV4-2,TRBJ2-7
CSARTLAGPDEQYF,TGCAGTGCTAGAACCCTAGCCGGTCCCGACGAGCAGTACTTC,-,-,TRBV20-1,TRBJ2-7
CASRDRGNTEAFF,TGTGCCAGCAGGGACAGGGGGAACACTGAAGCTTTCTTT,few,TRBD1,TRBV4-2,TRBJ1-1
CASSSGLAEQYF,TGCGCCAGCAGTTCCGGACTAGCAGAGCAGTACTTC,-,TRBD2,TRBV5-1,TRBJ2-7
CASSQTRTGELFF,TGTGCCAGCAGTCAAACACGAACCGGGGAGCTGTTTTTT,-,-,TRBV12-3/TRBV12-4,TRBJ2-2
CASSTGTSLVADTQYF,TGCGCCAGCAGCACAGGGACTAGTTTAGTAGCAGATACGCAGTATTTT,-,TRBD2,TRBV5-1,TRBJ2-3
CASSGTATYEQYF,TGTGCCAGCTCCGGGACAGCTACCTACGAGCAGTACTTC,few,TRBD1,TRBV6-2/TRBV6-3,TRBJ2-7